The clone carrying this T cell receptor beta chain appeared once. The data derive from a study of blood T cell repertoires in COVID-19. Study context: Sources were T cells, B-cell-depleted T cells, or PBMCs; the material itself was cDNA or gDNA.

Original processing notes: Amplifying reference gene primers gave estimates of nucleated cell counts. Only in-frame clones appear in the TCRdb table, and some are missing; sequencing was by immunoSEQ multiplex PCR. D and trimming were read from the DNA, whereas the V and J calls and clone size are those reported in that table. The sample consists of about 19,000 clones, 87% of them appearing once. The V end lost 0 bases, the J end lost 0 bases, and 7 bases lay between the germline ends. Germline CDR1 is SGHDT and CDR2 is YYEEEE. This CDR3 is 15 amino acids long. The sequencing input was peripheral blood. The clonotype comes from a human donor in a cohort sampled during active COVID-19. The donor label of this sample is uncertain. The chain has TRBV5-6 and TRBJ2-4; D not resolved. The CDR3 spells CASSLAGLAKNIQYF. CDR3 coding DNA: TGTGCCAGCAGCTTGGCCGGGTTAGCCAAAAACATTCAGTACTTC.